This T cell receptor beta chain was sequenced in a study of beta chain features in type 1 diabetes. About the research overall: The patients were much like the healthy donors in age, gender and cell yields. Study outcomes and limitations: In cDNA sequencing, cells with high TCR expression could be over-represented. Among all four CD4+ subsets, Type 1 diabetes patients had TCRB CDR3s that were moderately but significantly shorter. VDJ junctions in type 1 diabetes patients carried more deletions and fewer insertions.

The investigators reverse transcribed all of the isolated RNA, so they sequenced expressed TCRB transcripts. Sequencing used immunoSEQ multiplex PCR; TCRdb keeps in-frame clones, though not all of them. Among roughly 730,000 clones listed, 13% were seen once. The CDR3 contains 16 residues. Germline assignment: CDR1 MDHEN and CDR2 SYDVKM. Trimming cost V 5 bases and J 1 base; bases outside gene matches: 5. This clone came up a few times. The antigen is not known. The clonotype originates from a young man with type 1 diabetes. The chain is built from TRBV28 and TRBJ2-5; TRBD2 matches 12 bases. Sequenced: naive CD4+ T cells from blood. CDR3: CASSNRLAGAQETQYF. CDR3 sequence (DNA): TGTGCCAGCAGTAACCGACTAGCGGGGGCCCAAGAGACCCAGTACTTC.